These 20 T cell receptor beta chains came from one sample sequenced in a study of OX40 agonist ivuxolimab in advanced cancers. Method: immunoSEQ multiplex PCR; TCRdb's copy keeps in-frame clones and lacks some. The sample carries about 26,000 clones, over 60% recorded once. The specimen was CD4+ or CD8+ T cells sorted from blood, collected in a trial of the OX40 agonist ivuxolimab. The receptors originated from an adult with an advanced solid tumor such as melanoma, head and neck, liver or kidney cancer.

This chain links TRBV2 with TRBJ2-2; TRBD1 might be the D (6 bases). The CDR3 extends over 13 amino acids. V dropped 6 bases and J dropped 6 bases, with 11 bases sitting between them. CDR1 SNHLY and CDR2 FYNNEI come from the germline V gene. CDR3 DNA: TGTGCCAGCAGGGCGACAGGCCCCGGGGAGCTGTTTTTT. Translation gives CASRATGPGELFF. Filled out from reference TRBV2 and TRBJ2-2, the complete variable domain reads EPEVTQTPSHQVTQMGQEVILRCVPISNHLYFYWYRQILGQKVEFLVSFYNNEISEKSEIFDDQFSVERPDGSNFTLKIRSTKLEDSAMYFCASRATGPGELFFGEGSRLTVL.

V gene TRBV19 combines with J gene TRBJ1-5; 7 positions match TRBD1. The CDR3 is 16 amino acids. The junction had 13 bases not matched to a gene; V was cut back by 5 bases and J by 6 bases. Per the germline V gene, CDR1 is LNHDA and CDR2 is SQIVND (reference sequence). The DNA of the CDR3 is TGTGCCAGTAGTGACCGACAGGGCAGAGGTGTTCAGCCCCAGCATTTT. It encodes CASSDRQGRGVQPQHF.

The CDR3 coding sequence is TGCAGCGGGGCGACAGGGACAGGGCAGACCCAGTACTTC. Translated: CSGATGTGQTQYF. This sequence joins TRBV29-1 and TRBJ2-5, with 9 bases matching TRBD1. V lost 7 bases to trimming and J lost 6 bases; unmatched junction nucleotides: 9. The CDR3 has 13 amino acids. Germline V gives CDR1 SQVTM, CDR2 ANQGSEA.

The rearrangement uses TRBV6-1 and TRBJ1-2, with D unclear. Germline V gene sequence: CDR1 MNHNS, CDR2 SASEGT. Trimming took 4 bases from V and 2 from J, leaving 11 bases between them. The CDR3 sequence is 14 residues long. The CDR3 sequence: CASSVGKANYGYTF. The CDR3 bases are TGTGCCAGCAGTGTAGGGAAGGCGAACTATGGCTACACCTTC.

The rearrangement uses TRBV30 and TRBJ1-6, with 8 positions matching TRBD1. The V segment lost 3 bases and the J segment 8 bases; nucleotides outside the gene matches: 12. The CDR3 length is 16 residues. CDR1 and CDR2 from the germline V gene are GTSNPN and SVGIG (reference sequence). The CDR3 protein is CAWRIPGGQVDSPLHF. The CDR3, as DNA: TGTGCCTGGAGGATCCCGGGGGGACAGGTCGATTCACCCCTCCACTTT.

This chain links TRBV11-3 with TRBJ2-2; 9 positions agree with TRBD2. J lost 3 bases, V lost 5 bases, and 7 bases had no gene match. CDR1 SGHNT and CDR2 YENEEA come from the germline V gene. CDR3 size: 16 residues. The CDR3 DNA is TGTGCCAGCAGCCCATATAGCGGGGGTGACACCGGGGAGCTGTTTTTT. Translated, it gives CASSPYSGGDTGELFF.

J is TRBJ1-5 and V is TRBV1; TRBD1 was called by the table and not checked on the DNA. TRBV1 is a pseudogene locus. CDR3 length equals 22 residues. The CDR3 coding sequence is TGCACCAGCAGCCAGGATGACCCTCCAGGGGAAACCTTTTTTCTATCGGTTCAGCCCCAGCATTTT. It specifies CTSSQDDPPGETFFLSVQPQHF.

The table lists this clone with a few counts. The chain is built from TRBV5-4 and TRBJ2-1; TRBD1 or TRBD2 may be the D gene (5 bases each). Trimming stripped 0 bases from V and 5 bases from J, with 12 bases between. CDR1 and CDR2 from the germline V gene are SGHNT and YYREEE (reference sequence). The CDR3 contains 15 residues. CDR3 DNA sequence: TGTGCCAGCAGCTTGGATAGTGGGGGTCACAATGAGCAGTTCTTC. Translated: CASSLDSGGHNEQFF.

V and J are TRBV7-2 and TRBJ2-1, with D uncertain. CDR1 SGHTA and CDR2 FQGNSA come from the germline V gene. The CDR3 covers 13 residues. Trimming took 6 bases from V and 6 from J, leaving 12 bases between them. CDR3 DNA: TGTGCCAGCAGTCTACATCGCGGCAATGAGCAGTTCTTC. It encodes CASSLHRGNEQFF.

V is TRBV5-3 and J is TRBJ1-2; the D gene is possibly TRBD1 (5 bases). TRBV5-3 is an ORF; its function is uncertain. Trimming shortened V by 2 bases and J by 0 bases, and 14 bases separated the two germline ends. The CDR3 consists of 16 residues. The CDR3 DNA reads TGTGCCAGAAGCTTCCCAGGGTCGGAATCTAACTATGGCTACACCTTC. Protein product: CARSFPGSESNYGYTF.

The genes are TRBV19 and TRBJ1-1; 8 positions match TRBD1. Germline V gene sequence: CDR1 LNHDA, CDR2 SQIVND (reference sequence). The CDR3 contains 14 residues. Trimming removed 6 bases from V and 8 bases from J; junction bases left unmatched: 11. The CDR3 DNA follows: TGTGCCAGTAGCATGGGGACAGGCTCTCAAGAAGCTTTCTTT. It specifies CASSMGTGSQEAFF. The full variable domain, rest sourced from reference TRBV19 and TRBJ1-1, is DGGITQSPKYLFRKEGQNVTLSCEQNLNHDAMYWYRQDPGQGLRLIYYSQIVNDFQKGDIAEGYSVSREKKESFPLTVTSAQKNPTAFYLCASSMGTGSQEAFFGQGTRLTVV.

By share, this clone ranks as large. J is TRBJ2-7 and V is TRBV19; D possibly corresponds to TRBD2 (6 bases). V was cut by 3 bases and J by 5 bases, with 14 bases left in between. Germline assignment: CDR1 LNHDA and CDR2 SQIVND (reference sequence). The CDR3 is 14 residues long. The CDR3 here is CASSIGPGVHEQYF. CDR3 coding DNA: TGTGCCAGTAGTATTGGTCCGGGGGTCCACGAGCAGTACTTC.

V and J are TRBV14 and TRBJ1-5, with D possibly being TRBD1 (5 bases). CDR3 size: 13 residues. The germline V and J ends were trimmed by 0 bases and 6 bases, with 6 bases remaining between them. Germline V gives CDR1 SGHDN, CDR2 FVKESK. For the CDR3, the DNA is TGTGCCAGCAGCCAAGAAAGGGGTCAGCCCCAGCATTTT. This translates into CASSQERGQPQHF.

The genes are TRBV25-1 and TRBJ2-2; tentatively, D is TRBD1 (6 bases). Looked up from germline, CDR1 is MGHDK and CDR2 is SYGVNS. The CDR3 contains 15 residues. The V end was cut by 7 bases, the J end by 1 base, with 13 bases between. CDR3 coding DNA: TGTGCCAGCAACCCCGGGACAATGAACACCGGGGAGCTGTTTTTT. It encodes CASNPGTMNTGELFF.

The chain carries TRBV15 and TRBJ2-7; tentatively, D is TRBD2 (6 bases). V lost 5 bases to trimming and J lost 2 bases, with 19 bases between them. The CDR3 extends over 16 amino acids. Germline V gene sequence: CDR1 LNHNV, CDR2 YYDKDF (reference sequence). The DNA of the CDR3 is TGTGCCACCAGCCGCCCCGGGGGACCGACCCCCTACGAGCAGTACTTC. It translates to CATSRPGGPTPYEQYF.

V gene TRBV5-1 combines with J gene TRBJ1-2; no clear D gene. Germline lookup yields CDR1 SGHRS and CDR2 YFSETQ. Trimming removed 1 base from V and 4 bases from J, with 20 bases in between. This CDR3 has 17 amino acids. This CDR3 is CASSLLSLFGPFYGYTF. The CDR3 nucleotides read TGCGCCAGCAGCTTGCTCTCGCTGTTTGGTCCGTTCTATGGCTACACCTTC.

The gene calls are TRBV11-3 and TRBJ2-2; TRBD2 is a possible D gene (5 bases). Germline V gene data show CDR1 as SGHNT and CDR2 as YENEEA. The length of the CDR3 is 17 residues. V lost 3 bases and J lost 5, with 19 bases in between. CDR3 sequence (DNA): TGTGCCAGCAGCTTGGGCAGTGCCCGGGGTGGTACCGGGGAGCTGTTTTTT. Its protein is CASSLGSARGGTGELFF.

The V gene is TRBV6-4, the J gene TRBJ2-1; 7 bases map to TRBD2. Germline lookup yields CDR1 MRHNA and CDR2 SNTAGT. The CDR3 sequence is 18 residues long. V lost 4 bases and J lost 0; bases outside the gene matches: 12. CDR3 residues: CASSVEAGFFSSYNEQFF. The DNA for the CDR3 is TGTGCCAGCAGTGTCGAAGCGGGGTTCTTTAGCTCCTACAATGAGCAGTTCTTC.

This chain connects TRBV19 to TRBJ2-5; D perhaps matches TRBD2 (6 bases). The V and J ends lost 9 bases and 7 bases respectively, with 15 bases between them. The CDR3 sequence is 12 residues long. Germline CDR1 reads LNHDA; CDR2 reads SQIVND (reference sequence). The CDR3 sequence is CASPNGGWTQYF. The CDR3 DNA sequence: TGTGCCAGCCCTAATGGGGGGTGGACCCAGTACTTC.

The rearrangement uses TRBV23-1 and TRBJ2-7; 14 positions match TRBD2. TRBV23-1 is assigned to the ORF class and has an uncertain function. The CDR3 loop spans 16 amino acids. V lost 7 bases, J lost 3 bases, and 8 bases stayed unmatched. CDR3 in amino acids: CASILRGLAGVYEQYF. For the CDR3, the DNA is TGCGCCAGCATCCTTAGGGGACTAGCGGGGGTCTACGAGCAGTACTTC.